Below, 14 T cell receptor beta chains from the same sample are listed, as sequenced in a study of shared clonotypes between healthy human individuals. Sequencing used immunoSEQ multiplex PCR; TCRdb keeps in-frame clones, though not all of them. Among 2,500,000 or so clones listed, around 90% were seen once. Sequenced input: naive CD4+ T cells sorted from blood. Subset in this sample: CD45RA+ positively selected. Every receptor here comes from a young man in good health.

This chain connects TRBV6-4 to TRBJ1-6; maybe TRBD1 (6 bases). The CDR3 totals 16 residues. Germline assignment: CDR1 MRHNA and CDR2 SNTAGT. The V end lost 5 bases, the J end lost 3 bases, and 14 bases lay between the germline ends. The CDR3 here is CASSSSGHSYNSPLHF. For the CDR3, the DNA is TGTGCCAGCAGTTCCTCGGGACACAGCTATAATTCACCCCTCCACTTT.

V and J are TRBV7-6 and TRBJ1-4, with TRBD1 matching over 7 bases. J gave up 8 bases and V 3 bases, and 6 bases lay outside the gene matches. This CDR3 has 14 amino acids. The germline V gene has CDR1 SGHVS and CDR2 FNYEAQ. CDR3 DNA sequence: TGTGCCAGCAGCTTCGACAGGGAAGGAGAAAAACTGTTTTTT. It encodes CASSFDREGEKLFF.

The rearrangement joins TRBV21-1 to TRBJ1-1. TRBV21-1 is an annotated pseudogene. This CDR3 has 15 amino acids. In DNA, the CDR3 is TGTGCCAGCACTGGGCCCGCGGGGCCGAACACTGAAGCTTTCTTT. Encoded protein: CASTGPAGPNTEAFF.

The rearrangement links TRBV7-9 to TRBJ2-3, with D tentatively TRBD1 (5 bases). Germline V CDR1 and CDR2: SEHNR, FQNEAQ (reference sequence). The V end lost 7 bases, the J end lost 0 bases, and 11 bases lay between the germline ends. This CDR3 is built from 14 residues. CDR3 DNA: TGTGCCAGCAACTCAGGGATTAGCACAGATACGCAGTATTTT. Protein product: CASNSGISTDTQYF. The entire variable domain, with the rest obtained from reference TRBV7-9 and TRBJ2-3, is as follows: DTGVSQNPRHKITKRGQNVTFRCDPISEHNRLYWYRQTLGQGPEFLTYFQNEAQLEKSRLLSDRFSAERPKGSFSTLEIQRTEQGDSAMYLCASNSGISTDTQYFGPGTRLTVL.

This clone appeared a single time. The J gene is TRBJ2-7, the V gene TRBV7-6; the match to TRBD1 covers 9 bases. This CDR3 has 14 amino acids. Germline CDR1 is SGHVS and CDR2 is FNYEAQ. Losses at the gene ends were 4 bases for V and 2 bases for J; bases not matched to a gene: 3. CDR3 loop: CASSWGQGTYEQYF. In DNA, the CDR3 is TGTGCCAGCAGCTGGGGACAGGGTACCTACGAGCAGTACTTC.

A note on this clone: Other DNA variants within this sample encode the same CDR3. The J gene is TRBJ2-7, the V gene TRBV11-2; D ambiguous. The CDR3 is made up of 12 amino acids. Between the trimmed V and J ends, which lost 1 base and 5 bases, there was a span of 6 bases. Germline V lookup: CDR1 SGHAT, CDR2 FQNNGV. The CDR3 bases are TGTGCCAGCAGCTTAGGTGGTCACGAGCAGTACTTC. It is translated as CASSLGGHEQYF.

This clone was seen once. The sample contains more than one DNA sequence encoding this CDR3. The V call is TRBV6-1, the J call TRBJ2-7; D unresolved. The CDR3 is made up of 15 amino acids. Germline loops: CDR1 MNHNS, CDR2 SASEGT. V was trimmed by 1 base and J by 0 bases, leaving 10 bases between them. The CDR3 reads CASSEGLLSSYEQYF. The CDR3 DNA is TGTGCCAGCAGTGAAGGGCTTTTGAGCTCCTACGAGCAGTACTTC.

The V gene is TRBV7-9, the J gene TRBJ1-6, with D perhaps TRBD1 (5 bases). The CDR3 spans 15 residues. Germline V gene sequence: CDR1 SEHNR, CDR2 FQNEAQ (reference sequence). The ends were cut back, 5 bases at V and 2 bases at J, with 10 bases in the middle. DNA of the CDR3: TGTGCCAGCAGCCGACGGGGGACCTATAATTCACCCCTCCACTTT. Translating gives CASSRRGTYNSPLHF. The complete variable domain, with remaining parts taken from reference TRBV7-9 and TRBJ1-6, reads DTGVSQNPRHKITKRGQNVTFRCDPISEHNRLYWYRQTLGQGPEFLTYFQNEAQLEKSRLLSDRFSAERPKGSFSTLEIQRTEQGDSAMYLCASSRRGTYNSPLHFGNGTRLTVT.

This chain links TRBV5-1 with TRBJ2-4; weak D call: TRBD2 (5 bases). CDR1 and CDR2 from the germline V gene are SGHRS and YFSETQ. The ends were cut back, 7 bases at V and 4 bases at J, with 9 bases in the middle. There are 12 residues in the CDR3. CDR3 sequence: CASSTGKNIQYF. Here the CDR3 DNA reads TGCGCCAGCTCGACGGGGAAAAACATTCAGTACTTC.

The gene calls are TRBV19 and TRBJ2-1; the D is unclear. Germline V CDR1 and CDR2: LNHDA, SQIVND (reference sequence). Trimming took 3 bases from V and 3 from J, leaving 18 bases between them. The CDR3 is 17 amino acids. The DNA of the CDR3 is TGTGCCAGTAGTATTAGAATAGCCCTGACCTTCTACAATGAGCAGTTCTTC. Residues: CASSIRIALTFYNEQFF.

As DNA, the CDR3 is TGTGCCAGCAGCTTGGGACAGGGTGGCAATCAGCCCCAGCATTTT. Its translation: CASSLGQGGNQPQHF. The chain is built from TRBV5-8 and TRBJ1-5, with TRBD1 matching over 7 bases. Looked up from germline, CDR1 is SGHTS and CDR2 is YDEGEE. V lost 0 bases and J lost 2; bases outside the gene matches: 2. The CDR3 runs to 15 residues.

The genes are TRBV9 and TRBJ2-2, with 8 bases that match TRBD2. This CDR3 contains 15 residues. With 0 bases clipped from V and 5 bases from J, the junction kept 3 bases outside the gene matches. CDR1 is SGDLS, CDR2 YYNGEE, per germline. For the CDR3, the DNA is TGTGCCAGCAGCGTAGGCGGGGGGATTACCGGGGAGCTGTTTTTT. The encoded protein is CASSVGGGITGELFF.

The chain combines TRBV7-6 with TRBJ2-7; D is uncertain. Germline CDR1 reads SGHVS; CDR2 reads FNYEAQ. The V gene lost 1 base and the J gene lost 6 bases, with 13 bases spanning the gap. This CDR3 has 14 amino acids. CDR3 sequence: CASSLDPPPREQYF. Here the CDR3 DNA reads TGTGCCAGCAGCTTAGACCCCCCACCCCGCGAGCAGTACTTC.

About this clone: The identical CDR3 is also encoded by other nucleotide sequences in the sample. The rearrangement joins TRBV5-1 to TRBJ2-2; D is unresolved. The CDR3 is made up of 13 amino acids. The germline gives CDR1 SGHRS, CDR2 YFSETQ. V was cut by 2 bases and J by 3 bases, with 5 bases left in between. CDR3 residues: CASSFAYTGELFF. The DNA for the CDR3 is TGCGCCAGCAGCTTTGCCTACACCGGGGAGCTGTTTTTT. Based on the CDR3 plus reference TRBV5-1 and TRBJ2-2, the full variable domain is KAGVTQTPRYLIKTRGQQVTLSCSPISGHRSVSWYQQTPGQGLQFLFEYFSETQRNKGNFPGRFSGRQFSNSRSEMNVSTLELGDSALYLCASSFAYTGELFFGEGSRLTVL.